This T cell receptor beta chain was retrieved from a study of blood T cell repertoires in COVID-19. TCRdb keeps only in-frame clones here, not all; method: immunoSEQ multiplex PCR. Among around 300,000 clones listed, around nine tenths were seen once. This CDR3 region has 12 residues. Germline CDR1 reads SGDLS; CDR2 reads YYNGEE. The V and J ends lost 0 bases and 5 bases respectively, with 2 bases between them. This clonotype was sampled from a woman in her 70s with COVID-19, enrolled during active disease. The material sequenced was peripheral blood. The chain couples TRBV9 to TRBJ2-2, with D unresolved. The CDR3, as DNA: TGTGCCAGCAGCGTAGTAACCGGGGAGCTGTTTTTT. Translating gives CASSVVTGELFF.